One sample yielded the 3 T cell receptor delta chains listed below, sequenced in a study of gamma-delta T cells after stem cell transplantation listed by TCRdb under 2016. The library was prepared using RT-PCR. Sequencing instrument: Illumina MiSeq. Via CATT, TCRdb reprocessed the public reads, and rows with identical DNA were then joined. Here the sample has about 5,400 delta-chain clones; roughly 10% occur a single time. The ten top clones hold about 12% of the sample. Sequencing input: gamma-delta T cells. These receptors were obtained from a human donor. It is not recorded whose cells these are; they may come from a transplant donor.

This sequence joins TRDV2 and TRDJ1; 8 bases match TRDD3. Germline assignment: CDR1 GEAIGNYY and CDR2 EKD. V trimming: 2 bases; J trimming: 3 bases; junction bases outside the gene matches: 4. This CDR3 comprises 14 residues. For the CDR3, the DNA is TGTGCCTGTGACAACGTACTGGGGGCCGATAAACTCATCTTT. Encoded protein: CACDNVLGADKLIF.

Concerning this clone itself: Since a much larger clone is just one base distant, this may be a read error. The same CDR3 can be traced to other DNA sequences in this sample. The chain has TRDV2 and TRDJ1; TRDD3 agrees at 8 bases. The junction had 20 bases not matched to a gene; V was cut back by 1 base and J by 2 bases. The CDR3 totals 20 residues. Germline V gene data show CDR1 as GEAIGNYY and CDR2 as EKD. The DNA of the CDR3 is TGTGCCTGTGACACTTTACTGGGGGGTCAGAGGGATCCTTATACCGATAAACTCATCTTT. Translating gives CACDTLLGGQRDPYTDKLIF.

This clone has more than one count but fewer than ten. The V call is TRDV1, the J call TRDJ1; TRDD3 matches 10 bases. Germline lookup yields CDR1 TSWWSYY and CDR2 QGS. The CDR3 has 22 amino acids. V shed 5 bases and J 2 bases; nucleotides not matched to a gene: 26. For the CDR3, the DNA is TGTGCTCTTGGGTCGCCTAGCGGGGGATACGCAAAAGTGGTCGGGCCGACCGATAAACTCATCTTT. Protein sequence: CALGSPSGGYAKVVGPTDKLIF.